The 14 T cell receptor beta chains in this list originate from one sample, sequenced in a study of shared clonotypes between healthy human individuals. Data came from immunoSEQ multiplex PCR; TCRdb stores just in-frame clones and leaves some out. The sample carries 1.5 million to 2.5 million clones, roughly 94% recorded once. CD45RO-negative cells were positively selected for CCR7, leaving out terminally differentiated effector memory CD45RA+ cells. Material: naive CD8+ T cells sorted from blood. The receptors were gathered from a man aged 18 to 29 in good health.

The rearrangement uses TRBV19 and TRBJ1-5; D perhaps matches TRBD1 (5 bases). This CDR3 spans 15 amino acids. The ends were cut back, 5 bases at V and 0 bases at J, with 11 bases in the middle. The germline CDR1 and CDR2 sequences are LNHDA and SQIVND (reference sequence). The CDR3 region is CASSAQVYSNQPQHF. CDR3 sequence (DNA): TGTGCCAGTAGTGCACAGGTATATAGCAATCAGCCCCAGCATTTT.

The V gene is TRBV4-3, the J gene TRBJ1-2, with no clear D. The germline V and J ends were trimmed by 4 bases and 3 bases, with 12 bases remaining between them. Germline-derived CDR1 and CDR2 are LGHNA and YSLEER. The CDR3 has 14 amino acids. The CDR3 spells CASSPTFGDYGYTF. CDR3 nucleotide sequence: TGCGCCAGCAGCCCCACCTTCGGAGACTATGGCTACACCTTC.

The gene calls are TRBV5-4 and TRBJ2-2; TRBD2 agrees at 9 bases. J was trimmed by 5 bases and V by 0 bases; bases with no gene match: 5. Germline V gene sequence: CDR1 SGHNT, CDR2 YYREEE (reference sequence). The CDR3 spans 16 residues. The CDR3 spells CASSLAGSGRTGELFF. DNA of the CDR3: TGTGCCAGCAGCTTGGCTGGTAGCGGGAGAACCGGGGAGCTGTTTTTT.

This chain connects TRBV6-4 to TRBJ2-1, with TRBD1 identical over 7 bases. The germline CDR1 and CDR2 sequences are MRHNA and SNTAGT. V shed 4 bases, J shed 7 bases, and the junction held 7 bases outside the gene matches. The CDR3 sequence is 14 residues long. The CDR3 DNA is TGTGCCAGCAGTGGGACAGGAGCGTTGAATGAGCAGTTCTTC. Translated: CASSGTGALNEQFF.

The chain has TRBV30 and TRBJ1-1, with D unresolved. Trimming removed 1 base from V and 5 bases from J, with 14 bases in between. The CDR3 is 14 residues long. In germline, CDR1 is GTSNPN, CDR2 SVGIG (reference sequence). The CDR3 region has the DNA TGTGCCTGGAGTGATACGGGCCTGGGGACTGAAGCTTTCTTT. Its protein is CAWSDTGLGTEAFF.

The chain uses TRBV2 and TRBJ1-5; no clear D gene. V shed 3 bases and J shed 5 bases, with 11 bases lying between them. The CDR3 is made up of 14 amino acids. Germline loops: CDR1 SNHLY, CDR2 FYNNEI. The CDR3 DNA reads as TGTGCCAGCAGTGACGAGGCCGGCTATCAGCCCCAGCATTTT. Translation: CASSDEAGYQPQHF.

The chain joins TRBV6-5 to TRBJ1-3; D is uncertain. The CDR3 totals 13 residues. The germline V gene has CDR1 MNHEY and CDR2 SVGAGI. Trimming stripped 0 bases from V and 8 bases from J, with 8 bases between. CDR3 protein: CASSYSEGYTIYF. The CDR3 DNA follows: TGTGCCAGCAGTTACTCGGAGGGATACACCATATATTTT.

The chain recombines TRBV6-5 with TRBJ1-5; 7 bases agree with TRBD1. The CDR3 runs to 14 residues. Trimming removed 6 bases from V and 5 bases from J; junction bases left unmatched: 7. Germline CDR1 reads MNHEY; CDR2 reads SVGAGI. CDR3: CASRQLQGYQPQHF. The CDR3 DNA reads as TGTGCCAGCAGACAACTACAGGGGTATCAGCCCCAGCATTTT.

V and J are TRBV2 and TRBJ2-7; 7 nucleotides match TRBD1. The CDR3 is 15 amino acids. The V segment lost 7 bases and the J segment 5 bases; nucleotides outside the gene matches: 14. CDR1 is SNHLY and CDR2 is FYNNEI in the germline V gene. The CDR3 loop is CASTVTPTGAHEQYF. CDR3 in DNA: TGTGCCAGCACCGTTACCCCTACAGGGGCCCACGAGCAGTACTTC. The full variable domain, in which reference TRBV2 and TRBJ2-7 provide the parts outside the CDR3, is EPEVTQTPSHQVTQMGQEVILRCVPISNHLYFYWYRQILGQKVEFLVSFYNNEISEKSEIFDDQFSVERPDGSNFTLKIRSTKLEDSAMYFCASTVTPTGAHEQYFGPGTRLTVT.

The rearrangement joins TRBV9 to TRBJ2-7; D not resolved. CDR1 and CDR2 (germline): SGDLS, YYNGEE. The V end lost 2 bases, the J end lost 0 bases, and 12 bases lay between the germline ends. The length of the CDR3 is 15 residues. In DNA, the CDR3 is TGTGCCAGCAGCGTTGGCGCTCATATCTCCTACGAGCAGTACTTC. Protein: CASSVGAHISYEQYF.

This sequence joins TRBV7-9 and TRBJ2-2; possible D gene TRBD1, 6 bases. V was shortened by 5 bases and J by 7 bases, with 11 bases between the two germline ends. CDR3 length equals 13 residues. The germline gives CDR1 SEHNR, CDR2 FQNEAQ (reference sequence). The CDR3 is CASSPEDSGELFF. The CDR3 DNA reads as TGTGCCAGCAGCCCGGAGGACAGCGGGGAGCTGTTTTTT.

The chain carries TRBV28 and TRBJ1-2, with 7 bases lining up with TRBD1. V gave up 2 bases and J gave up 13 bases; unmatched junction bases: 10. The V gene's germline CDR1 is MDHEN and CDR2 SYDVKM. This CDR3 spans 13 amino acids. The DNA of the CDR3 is TGTGCCAGCAGTTTAAGGGCGCCACAGGGGTCCACCTTC. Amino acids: CASSLRAPQGSTF.

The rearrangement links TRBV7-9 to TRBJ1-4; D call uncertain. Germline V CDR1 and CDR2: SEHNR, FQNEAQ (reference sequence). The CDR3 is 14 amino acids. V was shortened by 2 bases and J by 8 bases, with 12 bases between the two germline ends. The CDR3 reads CASSLSTLDEKLFF. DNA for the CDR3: TGTGCCAGCAGCTTAAGTACCCTCGACGAAAAACTGTTTTTT.

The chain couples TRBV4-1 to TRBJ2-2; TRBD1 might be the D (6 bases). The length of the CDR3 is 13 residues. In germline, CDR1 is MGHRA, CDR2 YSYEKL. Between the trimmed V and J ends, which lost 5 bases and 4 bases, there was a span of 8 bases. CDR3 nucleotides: TGCGCCAGCAGCTACAGGGTCACCGGGGAGCTGTTTTTT. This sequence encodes CASSYRVTGELFF.